The 25 T cell receptor beta chains given below trace back to one sample, sequenced in a study of T-cell reconstitution after alpha-beta-depleted transplantation in children. TCRbeta library construction was performed incorporating unique molecular identifiers. One entry per CDR3 protein results from TCRdb running MiXCR on the PCR reads. In the table there are under 300,000 distinct CDR3 sequences, roughly 10% of which are singletons. This specimen was peripheral blood, taken 180 days after TCRalphabeta/CD19-depleted stem cell transplant. The receptors originated from a male patient aged 2-15 years who had a stem cell transplant for chronic granulomatous disease, so the T cells may come from the graft donor.

Ten or more counts support this clonotype. The chain combines TRBV20-1 with TRBJ2-7, with a weak D call TRBD1 (6 bases). CDR3 length: 14 amino acids. V lost 4 bases to trimming and J lost 3 bases, with 16 bases between them. Per germline, CDR1 DFQATT and CDR2 SNEGSKA (reference sequence). CDR3 bases: TGCAGTGCTATAGGGCTACAGGGATACTACGAGCAGTACTTC. Its protein is CSAIGLQGYYEQYF.

The chain links TRBV30 to TRBJ2-2; the D call may be TRBD1 or TRBD2 (5 bases each). The CDR3 extends over 16 amino acids. V was pared by 3 bases and J by 2 bases, with 16 bases between. Germline CDR1 GTSNPN, CDR2 SVGIG (reference sequence). CDR3 DNA: TGTGCCTGGAGCCCAGGGACGGAAGATAACACCGGGGAGCTGTTTTTT. The encoded protein is CAWSPGTEDNTGELFF.

This clonotype was recorded at least ten times. The chain joins TRBV7-2 to TRBJ1-1; TRBD1 agrees at 7 bases. Germline CDR1 and CDR2: SGHTA and FQGNSA. After removal of 5 bases from V and 4 bases from J, the junction contained 7 bases not matched to a gene. This CDR3 has 14 amino acids. The chain's CDR3 is CASSQTGWVTEAFF. The CDR3 bases are TGTGCCAGCAGCCAGACAGGGTGGGTCACTGAAGCTTTCTTT. Full variable domain (missing parts from reference TRBV7-2 and TRBJ1-1): GAGVSQSPSNKVTEKGKDVELRCDPISGHTALYWYRQSLGQGLEFLIYFQGNSAPDKSGLPSDRFSAERTGGSVSTLTIQRTQQEDSAVYLCASSQTGWVTEAFFGQGTRLTVV.

The table lists this clonotype with many counts. This chain uses TRBV7-9 with TRBJ1-2, with 11 bases aligning to TRBD1. The CDR3 covers 15 residues. The V segment lost 5 bases and the J segment 5 bases; nucleotides outside the gene matches: 7. From germline, CDR1 is SEHNR and CDR2 FQNEAQ (reference sequence). CDR3 protein: CASSIPGQGVYGYTF. The CDR3 region has the DNA TGTGCCAGCAGCATTCCGGGACAGGGGGTTTATGGCTACACCTTC.

The rearrangement uses TRBV19 and TRBJ2-1, with 7 bases matching TRBD1. The junction had 7 bases not matched to a gene; V was cut back by 3 bases and J by 5 bases. Germline CDR1 is LNHDA and CDR2 is SQIVND (reference sequence). CDR3 length: 15 amino acids. CDR3 loop: CASSMDRSLNNEQFF. CDR3 DNA sequence: TGTGCCAGTAGTATGGACAGGAGCCTGAACAATGAGCAGTTCTTC.

This clonotype showed up many times. V gene TRBV5-1 combines with J gene TRBJ2-1, with D possibly being TRBD1 (6 bases). V lost 3 bases, J lost 7 bases, and 17 bases lay in between. Germline V gene data show CDR1 as SGHRS and CDR2 as YFSETQ. The CDR3 totals 15 residues. The CDR3 DNA sequence: TGCGCCAGCAGCTCGACCGGGACAAGAGGGAATGAGCAGTTCTTC. It yields the protein CASSSTGTRGNEQFF.

This clonotype was counted a few times. The V call is TRBV2, the J call TRBJ2-7, with a tentative D call TRBD1 (6 bases). The CDR3 extends over 14 amino acids. Per germline, CDR1 SNHLY and CDR2 FYNNEI. Trimming shortened V by 3 bases and J by 6 bases, and 15 bases separated the two germline ends. CDR3 in amino acids: CASSDLGGDSEQYF. CDR3 coding DNA: TGTGCCAGCAGTGATCTTGGGGGCGATTCCGAGCAGTACTTC.

This clonotype showed up many times. This chain connects TRBV6-2 or TRBV6-3 to TRBJ1-6; D unclear. Germline V gene sequence: CDR1 MNHEY, CDR2 SVGEGT. CDR3 length: 13 amino acids. V was cut by 5 bases and J by 5 bases, with 7 bases left in between. The CDR3 loop is CASSQAHNSPLHF. DNA of the CDR3: TGTGCCAGCAGTCAAGCTCATAATTCACCCCTCCACTTT.

This chain links TRBV6-1 with TRBJ2-7; TRBD2 aligns across 7 bases. V lost 1 base and J lost 6; bases outside the gene matches: 12. The CDR3 is 16 amino acids. The V gene's germline CDR1 is MNHNS and CDR2 SASEGT. The CDR3 loop reads CASSEVGGRRTFEQYF. CDR3 nucleotides: TGTGCCAGCAGTGAAGTGGGCGGGAGAAGAACTTTCGAGCAGTACTTC.

In its sample, this clonotype was seen many times. The chain links TRBV29-1 to TRBJ2-1, with TRBD2 matching 7 bases. The V segment lost 4 bases and the J segment 5 bases; nucleotides outside the gene matches: 11. The germline CDR1 and CDR2 sequences are SQVTM and ANQGSEA. This CDR3 is built from 15 residues. CDR3 region: CSVAHRGVSDNEQFF. The CDR3 coding sequence is TGCAGCGTTGCCCACCGGGGGGTATCGGACAATGAGCAGTTCTTC.

This clonotype was detected ten times or more. This chain uses TRBV7-2 with TRBJ1-2; no firm D call. CDR3 length: 13 amino acids. Germline assignment: CDR1 SGHTA and CDR2 FQGNSA. Trimming took 1 base from V and 3 from J, leaving 6 bases between them. The CDR3 bases are TGTGCCAGCAGCTTAGGGGCCTACTATGGCTACACCTTC. This encodes CASSLGAYYGYTF.

This clonotype has at least ten counts. The V call is TRBV12-3 or TRBV12-4, the J call TRBJ1-1, with unresolved D. Trimming left V 1 base short and J 5 bases short, with 11 bases between. This CDR3 is 14 amino acids long. CDR3 in DNA: TGTGCCAGCAGTTTAGGGGTGGGGAGGACTGAAGCTTTCTTT. This sequence encodes CASSLGVGRTEAFF.

The rearrangement links TRBV5-6 to TRBJ2-7; D is undetermined. Germline-derived CDR1 and CDR2 are SGHDT and YYEEEE. Trimming left V 1 base short and J 5 bases short, with 13 bases between. The CDR3 totals 14 residues. CDR3 sequence reads: CASSLQWPFNEQYF. The CDR3, as DNA: TGTGCCAGCAGCTTGCAGTGGCCTTTTAACGAGCAGTACTTC. The full variable domain, completed using reference TRBV5-6 and TRBJ2-7, is DAGVTQSPTHLIKTRGQQVTLRCSPKSGHDTVSWYQQALGQGPQFIFQYYEEEERQRGNFPDRFSGHQFPNYSSELNVNALLLGDSALYLCASSLQWPFNEQYFGPGTRLTVT.

The chain couples TRBV9 to TRBJ2-7; D not resolved. The CDR3 consists of 15 residues. V was clipped by 4 bases and J by 5 bases, with 19 bases between them. Per the germline V gene, CDR1 is SGDLS and CDR2 is YYNGEE. The CDR3 protein is CASSPDRSKVDEQYF. The CDR3 bases are TGTGCCAGCAGCCCCGACCGATCCAAGGTAGACGAGCAGTACTTC.

The table lists this clonotype with many counts. This chain links TRBV27 with TRBJ1-1; D gene unclear. Trimming stripped 2 bases from V and 4 bases from J, with 11 bases between. This CDR3 region has 14 residues. Germline values: CDR1 MNHEY, CDR2 SMNVEV (reference sequence). CDR3 in amino acids: CASSLRGGVTEAFF. The CDR3 DNA sequence: TGTGCCAGCAGTTTACGGGGAGGTGTCACTGAAGCTTTCTTT.

This clonotype was seen repeatedly, ten times or more. The J gene is TRBJ2-3, the V gene TRBV5-1; TRBD2 might be the D (6 bases). The CDR3 has 14 residues. The germline V gene has CDR1 SGHRS and CDR2 YFSETQ. V lost 5 bases to trimming and J lost 4 bases, with 14 bases between them. CDR3 in amino acids: CASSWAGGADTQYF. In DNA, the CDR3 is TGCGCCAGCAGTTGGGCCGGGGGAGCAGATACGCAGTATTTT.

V and J are TRBV15 and TRBJ2-5; D might be TRBD1 (6 bases). The V end was cut by 0 bases, the J end by 2 bases, with 10 bases between. The CDR3 has 15 amino acids. CDR1 is LNHNV, CDR2 YYDKDF, per germline (reference sequence). The CDR3 here is CATSRDRGQQETQYF. CDR3 DNA: TGTGCCACCAGCAGAGATCGAGGACAGCAAGAGACCCAGTACTTC.

The sample holds many counts of this clonotype. V gene TRBV19 combines with J gene TRBJ1-2; D not resolved. The CDR3 covers 14 residues. Germline loops: CDR1 LNHDA, CDR2 SQIVND (reference sequence). Trimming pared 2 bases from V and 4 bases from J, leaving 11 bases between. CDR3 bases: TGTGCCAGTAGTATATTGGACGGACTCTATGGCTACACCTTC. It translates to CASSILDGLYGYTF.

DNA for the CDR3: TGTGCCAGCAGTTTAGAGACAAGCCTCTACGGGGAGCTGTTTTTT. This encodes CASSLETSLYGELFF. The rearrangement links TRBV12-3 or TRBV12-4 to TRBJ2-2, with D unresolved. The ends were cut back, 1 base at V and 7 bases at J, with 13 bases in the middle. There are 15 residues in the CDR3.

This clonotype has at least ten counts. This chain connects TRBV21-1 to TRBJ2-5. TRBV21-1 is tagged as a pseudogene. CDR3 length: 12 residues. DNA of the CDR3: TGTGCCAGCAGTGCCGAACAAGAGACCCAGTACTTC. Amino acid sequence: CASSAEQETQYF.

This clonotype was found many times. The CDR3 region is CSVVPGGDVGYGYTF. The CDR3 bases are TGCAGCGTTGTTCCAGGGGGCGATGTGGGCTATGGCTACACCTTC. The genes are TRBV29-1 and TRBJ1-2, with 8 bases lining up with TRBD1. Germline CDR1 and CDR2: SQVTM and ANQGSEA. V dropped 4 bases and J dropped 4; count of bases not matched to a gene: 11. The CDR3 has 15 residues.

This clonotype was counted ten times or more. This chain joins TRBV5-1 and TRBJ2-2, with D perhaps matching TRBD2 (6 bases). Germline V gives CDR1 SGHRS, CDR2 YFSETQ. The V end lost 6 bases, the J end lost 4 bases, and 13 bases lay between the germline ends. CDR3 size: 14 residues. The CDR3 sequence is CASTNWGLTGELFF. Here the CDR3 DNA reads TGCGCCAGCACCAATTGGGGACTCACCGGGGAGCTGTTTTTT.

The chain combines TRBV7-3 with TRBJ2-1; 9 positions agree with TRBD2. Germline CDR1 and CDR2: SGHTA and FQGTGA. V trimming: 4 bases; J trimming: 4 bases; junction bases outside the gene matches: 17. The CDR3 loop spans 19 amino acids. CDR3 region: CASSSGKLRGGAGYNEQFF. The CDR3 DNA follows: TGTGCCAGCAGCTCGGGGAAGCTTCGCGGGGGGGCCGGATACAATGAGCAGTTCTTC.

For the CDR3, the DNA is TGTGCCAGCTCACCCCGACTCATTCAGGGGAACACCGGGGAGCTGTTTTTT. As protein: CASSPRLIQGNTGELFF. The chain employs TRBV18 and TRBJ2-2; possible D gene TRBD1, 5 bases. V was trimmed by 3 bases and J by 1 base, leaving 15 bases between them. The CDR3 runs to 17 residues. Germline lookup yields CDR1 KGHSH and CDR2 LQKENI.

This clonotype was counted ten times or more. The chain is built from TRBV20-1 and TRBJ2-1; D remains ambiguous. Trimming shortened V by 6 bases and J by 0 bases, and 3 bases separated the two germline ends. Germline values: CDR1 DFQATT, CDR2 SNEGSKA (reference sequence). This CDR3 spans 11 amino acids. CDR3 DNA: TGCAGTGCAGGCTCCTACAATGAGCAGTTCTTC. This gives the protein CSAGSYNEQFF.